The clone carrying this T cell receptor (beta chain) showed up just a few times. The antigen is undetermined. This record comes from a study of T cells in localized non-small cell lung cancer. Study-level results: There was an association of higher blood T cell density with longer overall survival. Adjacent lung held a median approximately 50 of the top 100 tumor clones. Because only a single region of the tumor was sequenced, heterogeneity remains possible. Compared with tumor, uninvolved adjacent lung displayed greater T cell clonality, ranking highest overall.

V trimming: 5 bases; J trimming: 1 base; junction bases outside the gene matches: 3. The length of the CDR3 is 14 residues. CDR1 and CDR2 (germline): SGHNT, YENEEA. TCRdb keeps only in-frame clones here, not all; method: immunoSEQ multiplex PCR. The data show about 4,400 clones, over 20% seen once. The TCR comes from a female donor older than 55 with stage I lung adenocarcinoma. The chain recombines TRBV11-3 with TRBJ1-2; 8 bases line up with TRBD1. The sequenced sample was lung tumor tissue, obtained before any cancer treatment. Here the CDR3 DNA reads TGTGCCAGCAGCCAGGGGGCTGGTAACTATGGCTACACCTTC. Its protein is CASSQGAGNYGYTF.